This T cell receptor (beta chain) was sequenced in a study of blood T cell repertoires in COVID-19. Clones were read by immunoSEQ multiplex PCR, and TCRdb kept only the in-frame ones, dropping some. This table holds 310,000 or so clones, roughly 90% found once. Trimming removed 0 bases at V and 6 bases at J, with 9 bases between. The length of the CDR3 is 14 residues. From germline, CDR1 is SGDLS and CDR2 YYNGEE. The sequence derives from a woman aged 30 to 39 who had recovered from COVID-19. The sample taken for sequencing was PBMCs or T cells enriched from blood (not recorded which). The V gene is TRBV9, the J gene TRBJ2-2; D unclear. The CDR3 is CASSVVGEAGELFF. In nucleotides, the CDR3 is TGTGCCAGCAGCGTAGTAGGAGAGGCCGGGGAGCTGTTTTTT.